This T cell receptor beta chain derives from a study of identical twins. As for this clonotype: What it binds is unknown.

Study findings and constraints: Among beta out-of-frame sequences, excess sharing between twins appeared weaker.

TCRdb redid the calling of the 5' RACE reads with MiXCR, one entry per CDR3 protein. The data contain around 490,000 distinct CDR3 sequences, about a fifth of them singletons. This CDR3 has 14 residues. Trimming at V came to 6 bases and at J to 4 bases, leaving 4 bases not matched to a gene. The data were also submitted as part of a second study, on yellow fever vaccine responses in identical twins.

The V and J genes are TRBV12-3 or TRBV12-4 and TRBJ1-5; 9 positions agree with TRBD1. Sequencing was carried out using CD4+ T cells sorted from blood. The sequence was obtained from a woman aged 18-29 years in good health. CDR3: CASRTTGGNQPQHF. CDR3 DNA sequence: TGTGCCAGCAGGACGACAGGGGGGAATCAGCCCCAGCATTTT.